These T cell receptor beta chains were read from a single sample in a study of blood T cells in healthy people across ages. One entry per CDR3 protein results from TCRdb running MiXCR on the 5' RACE reads. The sample contains around 800,000 distinct CDR3 sequences, 40% to 65% of which appear only once. The sequenced sample consisted of blood. The source is a man aged 80 or over in good health. The CDR3 runs from the conserved cysteine through the conserved F or W. A D gene is named only where the DNA matches it firmly. Part of the rows lack a size; the others show once, few, many or a class for expanded clones.

NA TRBJ2-1 TRBV3-1 NA CASSQRFYNEQFF TGTGCCAGCAGCCAAAGGTTCTACAATGAGCAGTTCTTC
few TRBJ1-5 TRBV12-3/TRBV12-4 NA CASSLSGGSQPQHF TGTGCCAGCAGTCTCTCGGGGGGAAGCCAGCCCCAGCATTTT
NA TRBJ2-3 TRBV7-9 NA CASSYGTTFTDTQYF TGTGCCAGCAGCTATGGGACAACCTTCACAGATACGCAGTATTTT
NA TRBJ2-3 TRBV3-1 TRBD2 CASSQDRLAGSSTDTQYF TGTGCCAGCAGCCAAGATCGGCTAGCGGGCTCTAGCACAGATACGCAGTATTTT
NA TRBJ2-1 TRBV18 TRBD2 CASSPASGTYNEQFF TGTGCCAGCTCACCAGCTAGCGGTACCTACAATGAGCAGTTCTTC
NA TRBJ2-7 TRBV4-2 NA CASGQATQTSSTTYEQYF TGTGCCAGCGGCCAAGCCACCCAAACTAGCTCTACGACCTACGAGCAGTACTTC
once TRBJ2-7 TRBV3-1 NA CASSPNLVAYEQYF TGTGCCAGCAGCCCCAACTTGGTGGCTTACGAGCAGTACTTC
NA TRBJ2-7 TRBV29-1 NA CCVGLSYEQYF TGCTGCGTCGGGCTTTCCTACGAGCAGTACTTC
many TRBJ1-1 TRBV7-6 NA CASSLVQGKTEAFF TGTGCCAGCAGCTTAGTTCAGGGAAAGACTGAAGCTTTCTTT
NA TRBJ2-3 TRBV12-3/TRBV12-4 NA CASADWYRYAYF TGTGCCAGCGCTGATTGGTACAGATACGCGTATTTT
few TRBJ2-7 TRBV9 NA CASSAQVGSGYF TGTGCCAGCAGCGCCCAGGTGGGCTCGGGGTACTTC
NA TRBJ1-2 TRBV6-1 NA CASSASVGGYTF TGTGCCAGCAGTGCATCGGTCGGTGGCTACACCTTC
few TRBJ2-3 TRBV9 NA CASSPGGVRYAYF TGTGCCAGCAGCCCCGGAGGGGTCAGATACGCGTATTTT
NA TRBJ2-6 TRBV4-2 NA CASSQEGSPLSGANVLTF TGTGCCAGCAGCCAAGAGGGTTCCCCTCTGTCTGGGGCCAACGTCCTGACTTTC
few TRBJ2-7 TRBV9 TRBD1 CASSVEGTAYEQYF TGTGCCAGCAGCGTAGAAGGGACAGCCTACGAGCAGTACTTC
NA TRBJ1-1 TRBV18 NA CASSSSQGRITEAFF TGTGCCAGCTCATCCTCCCAGGGGAGGATCACTGAAGCTTTCTTT
NA TRBJ2-6 TRBV15 TRBD2 CATSPGGSGANVLTF TGTGCCACCAGCCCGGGGGGCTCTGGGGCCAACGTCCTGACTTTC
few TRBJ2-3 TRBV3-1 NA CASSQDHGNRYAYF TGTGCCAGCAGCCAAGATCATGGGAACAGATACGCGTATTTT
many TRBJ2-5 TRBV29-1 TRBD1 CSVWDREETQYF TGCAGCGTATGGGACAGGGAAGAGACCCAGTACTTC
NA TRBJ2-1 TRBV29-1 NA CSVEGGGVPLNEQFF TGCAGCGTTGAAGGAGGGGGAGTCCCACTCAATGAGCAGTTCTTC
NA TRBJ1-4 TRBV29-1 NA CSVDSRASNEKLFF TGCAGCGTTGACTCGCGGGCGTCGAATGAAAAACTGTTTTTT
NA TRBJ2-7 TRBV9 TRBD2 CASSVGEAGRVHEQYF TGTGCCAGCAGCGTTGGGGAAGCGGGAAGAGTACACGAGCAGTACTTC
NA TRBJ2-7 TRBV29-1 TRBD2 CSVALAGIEQYF TGCAGCGTCGCCTTAGCGGGGATCGAGCAGTACTTC
NA TRBJ2-5 TRBV7-3 NA CASSLQRASSYNEQYF TGTGCCAGCAGCTTACAGCGGGCCAGCTCCTACAATGAGCAGTACTTC
few TRBJ2-5 TRBV9 NA CASSVAGGSFETQYF TGTGCCAGCAGCGTAGCTGGGGGGAGCTTCGAGACCCAGTACTTC
few TRBJ2-7 TRBV4-1 NA CASRLNSAGNYEQYF TGCGCCAGCAGGCTCAACTCCGCAGGGAACTACGAGCAGTACTTC
NA TRBJ1-2 TRBV28 NA CASSLAGPSDGYTF TGTGCCAGCAGTTTAGCCGGGCCTTCGGATGGCTACACCTTC
NA TRBJ2-4 TRBV14 TRBD2 CASSPLAGGKNIQYF TGTGCCAGCAGCCCGCTAGCGGGAGGGAAAAACATTCAGTACTTC
NA TRBJ1-2 TRBV18 NA CASSTPEGMSYGYTF TGTGCCAGCTCAACACCTGAGGGGATGAGCTATGGCTACACCTTC
NA TRBJ2-7 TRBV6-1 TRBD2 CASSPQPAGEYEQYF TGTGCCAGCAGTCCCCAACCAGCGGGAGAGTACGAGCAGTACTTC
NA TRBJ2-2 TRBV7-3 NA CACSPRMGPSNTGELFF TGTGCCTGCAGCCCAAGAATGGGCCCTTCGAACACCGGGGAGCTGTTTTTT
NA TRBJ2-7 TRBV7-8 NA CASSLTRGYNEQYF TGTGCCAGCAGCTTAACGCGGGGCTACAATGAGCAGTACTTC
few TRBJ2-3 TRBV10-3 TRBD1 CAISESLDRGRRDTQYF TGTGCCATCAGTGAGTCACTCGACAGGGGGCGGAGAGATACGCAGTATTTT